Sequencing of this T cell receptor beta chain was carried out in a study of shared clonotypes between healthy human individuals. The study, taken as a whole, reports: Roughly 5% of naive CD4 clonotypes were shared across a few donors.

This CDR3 has 15 amino acids. Germline CDR1 is SGHRS and CDR2 is YFSETQ. V dropped 0 bases and J dropped 4 bases, with 8 bases sitting between them. TCRdb keeps only in-frame clones here, not all; method: immunoSEQ multiplex PCR. The sample has 2 million to 3 million clones, roughly 93% seen once; the top ten hold more than 0.35%. Comments on this clone: Its target is not known.

The chain uses TRBV5-1 and TRBJ1-6, with D possibly TRBD1 on 5 matching bases. Sequencing was performed on naive CD4+ T cells from PBMCs. This sample's subset: CD45RA+ positively selected. The TCR was taken from a man younger than 35 in good health. Some clones in this sample may be carry-over from other donors' samples. CDR3 in amino acids: CASSLEGPYNSPLHF. The CDR3 DNA sequence: TGCGCCAGCAGCTTGGAGGGGCCTTATAATTCACCCCTCCACTTT.